This T cell receptor beta chain was profiled in a study of T cell clonality in common variable immunodeficiency. Study-level points and caveats: Common variable immunodeficiency TCR beta sequences reportedly had fewer deletions and N-nucleotide insertions.

Sequencing input was equivalent genomic DNA from CVID and controls. The repertoire was sequenced with immunoSEQ multiplex PCR; TCRdb's copy has only in-frame clones and lacks some. The sample is made up of about 7,300 clones, none counted only once. Details on this clone: Its antigen is not known.

CVID subjects had received replacement immunoglobulin for at least one year. Sequenced sample: peripheral blood mononuclear cells. The clonotype was recovered from a human donor with common variable immunodeficiency.

The CDR3 bases that were read are TGTGCCAGCAGTGAAATAAGGGTTGGTGAG. Residues: CASSEIRVGE. The full CDR3 is CASSEIRVGEQFF. The rearrangement joins TRBV6-1 to TRBJ2-1; D is ambiguous. The CDR3 end falls 3 residues outside the read, so it is completed with the germline J gene. The CDR3 runs 13 residues. Trimming pared 2 bases from V and 9 bases from J, leaving 11 bases between. Germline CDR1 and CDR2: MNHNS and SASEGT.